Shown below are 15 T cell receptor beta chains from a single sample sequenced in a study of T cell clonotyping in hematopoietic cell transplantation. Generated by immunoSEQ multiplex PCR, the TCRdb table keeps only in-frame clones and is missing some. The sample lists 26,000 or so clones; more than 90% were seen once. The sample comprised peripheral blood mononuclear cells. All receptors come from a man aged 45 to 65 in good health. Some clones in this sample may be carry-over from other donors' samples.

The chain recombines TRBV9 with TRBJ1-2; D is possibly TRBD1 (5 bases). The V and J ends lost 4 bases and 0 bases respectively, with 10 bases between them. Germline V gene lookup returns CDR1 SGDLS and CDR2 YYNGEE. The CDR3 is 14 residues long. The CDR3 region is CASSFRTSNYGYTF. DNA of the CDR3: TGTGCCAGCAGCTTCCGGACATCTAACTATGGCTACACCTTC.

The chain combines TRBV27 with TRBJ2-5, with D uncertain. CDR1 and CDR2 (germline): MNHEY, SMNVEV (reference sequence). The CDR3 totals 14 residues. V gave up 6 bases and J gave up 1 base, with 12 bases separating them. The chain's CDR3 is CASSYWARQETQYF. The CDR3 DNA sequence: TGTGCCAGCAGCTATTGGGCTCGCCAAGAGACCCAGTACTTC.

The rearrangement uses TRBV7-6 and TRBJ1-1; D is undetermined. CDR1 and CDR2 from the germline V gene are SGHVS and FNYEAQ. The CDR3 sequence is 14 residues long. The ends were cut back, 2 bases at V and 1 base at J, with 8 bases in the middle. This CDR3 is CASSLSSQNTEAFF. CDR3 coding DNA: TGTGCCAGCAGCTTATCCTCGCAGAACACTGAAGCTTTCTTT.

The CDR3 reads CASSLAGNEQFF. The DNA for the CDR3 is TGTGCCAGCAGCTTAGCTGGTAATGAGCAGTTCTTC. The chain combines TRBV11-3 with TRBJ2-1; D not resolved. The CDR3 runs 12 residues. The germline V gene has CDR1 SGHNT and CDR2 YENEEA. V lost 1 base and J 7 bases, leaving 5 bases between the germline ends.

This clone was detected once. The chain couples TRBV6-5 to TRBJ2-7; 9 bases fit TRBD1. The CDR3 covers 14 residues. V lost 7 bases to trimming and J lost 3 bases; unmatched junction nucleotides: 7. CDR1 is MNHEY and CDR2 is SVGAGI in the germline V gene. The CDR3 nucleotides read TGTGCCAGCACCGAACAGGGGGCAAGCTACGAGCAGTACTTC. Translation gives CASTEQGASYEQYF.

This CDR3 is CASSFSAANEKLFF. DNA for the CDR3: TGTGCCAGCAGCTTTTCCGCCGCTAATGAAAAACTGTTTTTT. V gene TRBV7-2 combines with J gene TRBJ1-4, with D hard to call. The V and J ends lost 3 bases and 3 bases respectively, with 8 bases between them. Per the germline V gene, CDR1 is SGHTA and CDR2 is FQGNSA. The CDR3 is 14 amino acids.

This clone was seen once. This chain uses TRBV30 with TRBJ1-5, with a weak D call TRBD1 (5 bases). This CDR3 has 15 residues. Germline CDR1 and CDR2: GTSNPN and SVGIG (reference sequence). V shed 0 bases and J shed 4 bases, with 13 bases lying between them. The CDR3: CAWSVKWDGNQPQHF. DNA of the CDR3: TGTGCCTGGAGTGTAAAATGGGACGGTAATCAGCCCCAGCATTTT.

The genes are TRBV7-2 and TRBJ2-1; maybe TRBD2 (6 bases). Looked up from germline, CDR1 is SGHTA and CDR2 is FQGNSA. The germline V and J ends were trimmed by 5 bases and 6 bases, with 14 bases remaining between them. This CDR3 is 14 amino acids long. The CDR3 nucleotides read TGTGCCAGCAGCCACCAAGTCGGGGGCAATGAGCAGTTCTTC. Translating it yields CASSHQVGGNEQFF.

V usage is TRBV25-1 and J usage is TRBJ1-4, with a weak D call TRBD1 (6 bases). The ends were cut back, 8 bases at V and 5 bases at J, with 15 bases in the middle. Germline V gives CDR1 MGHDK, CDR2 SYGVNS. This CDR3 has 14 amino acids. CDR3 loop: CASSKQGRNEKLFF. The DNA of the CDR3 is TGTGCCAGCTCCAAACAGGGCAGGAATGAAAAACTGTTTTTT. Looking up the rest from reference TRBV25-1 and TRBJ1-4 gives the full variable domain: EADIYQTPRYLVIGTGKKITLECSQTMGHDKMYWYQQDPGMELHLIHYSYGVNSTEKGDLSSESTVSRIRTEHFPLTLESARPSHTSQYLCASSKQGRNEKLFFGSGTQLSVL.

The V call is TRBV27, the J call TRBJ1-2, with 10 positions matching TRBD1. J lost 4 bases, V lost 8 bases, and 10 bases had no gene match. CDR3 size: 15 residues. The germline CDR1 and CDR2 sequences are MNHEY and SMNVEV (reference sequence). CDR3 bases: TGTGCCAGCCGGGACAGGGGTATAGGTGGCTATGGCTACACCTTC. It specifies CASRDRGIGGYGYTF.

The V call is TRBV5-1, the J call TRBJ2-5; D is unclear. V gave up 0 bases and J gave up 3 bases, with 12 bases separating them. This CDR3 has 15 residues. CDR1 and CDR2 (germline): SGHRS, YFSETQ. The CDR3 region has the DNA TGCGCCAGCAGCTTGGCTGGAAAGGTAAAAGAGACCCAGTACTTC. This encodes CASSLAGKVKETQYF.

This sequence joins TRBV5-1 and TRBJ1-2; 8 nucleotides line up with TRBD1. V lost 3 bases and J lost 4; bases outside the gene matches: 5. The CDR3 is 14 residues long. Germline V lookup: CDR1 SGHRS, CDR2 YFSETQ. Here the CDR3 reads CASSSGGYGYGYTF. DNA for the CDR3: TGCGCCAGCAGCTCAGGGGGCTACGGCTATGGCTACACCTTC.

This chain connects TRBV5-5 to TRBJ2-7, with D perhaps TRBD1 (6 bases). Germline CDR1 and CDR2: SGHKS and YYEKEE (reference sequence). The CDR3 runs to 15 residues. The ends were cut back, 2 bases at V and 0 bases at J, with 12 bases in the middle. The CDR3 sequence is CASSFEGTSSYEQYF. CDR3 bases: TGTGCCAGCAGCTTCGAAGGGACATCCTCCTACGAGCAGTACTTC.

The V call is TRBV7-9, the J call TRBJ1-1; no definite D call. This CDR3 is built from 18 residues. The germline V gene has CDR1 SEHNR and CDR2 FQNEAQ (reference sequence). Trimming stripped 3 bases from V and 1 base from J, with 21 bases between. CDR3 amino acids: CASSLRVVPGNSNTEAFF. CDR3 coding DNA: TGTGCCAGCAGCTTGAGGGTGGTTCCCGGAAACTCGAACACTGAAGCTTTCTTT. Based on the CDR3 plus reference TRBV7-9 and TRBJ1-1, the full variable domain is DTGVSQNPRHKITKRGQNVTFRCDPISEHNRLYWYRQTLGQGPEFLTYFQNEAQLEKSRLLSDRFSAERPKGSFSTLEIQRTEQGDSAMYLCASSLRVVPGNSNTEAFFGQGTRLTVV.

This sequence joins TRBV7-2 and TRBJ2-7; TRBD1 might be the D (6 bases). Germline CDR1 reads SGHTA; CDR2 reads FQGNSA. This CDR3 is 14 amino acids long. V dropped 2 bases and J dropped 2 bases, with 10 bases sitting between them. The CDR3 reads CASSLRQAAYEQYF. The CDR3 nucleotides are TGTGCCAGCAGCTTAAGACAGGCAGCCTACGAGCAGTACTTC.